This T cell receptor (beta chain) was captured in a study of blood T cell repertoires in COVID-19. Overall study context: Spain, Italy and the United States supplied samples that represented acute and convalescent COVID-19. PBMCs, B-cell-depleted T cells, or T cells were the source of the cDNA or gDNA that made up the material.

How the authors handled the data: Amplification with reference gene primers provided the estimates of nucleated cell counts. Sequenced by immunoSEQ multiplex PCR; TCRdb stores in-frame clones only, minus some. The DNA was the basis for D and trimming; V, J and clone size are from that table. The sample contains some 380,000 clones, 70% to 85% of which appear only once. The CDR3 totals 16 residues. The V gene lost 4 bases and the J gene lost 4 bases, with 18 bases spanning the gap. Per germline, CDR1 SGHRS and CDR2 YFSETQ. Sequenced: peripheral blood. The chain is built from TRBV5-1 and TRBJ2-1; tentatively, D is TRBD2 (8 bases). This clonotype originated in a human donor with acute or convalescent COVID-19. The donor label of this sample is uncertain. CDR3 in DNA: TGCGCCAGCAGCCGGGAGGGGGCGGGCCCATACAATGAGCAGTTCTTC. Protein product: CASSREGAGPYNEQFF.